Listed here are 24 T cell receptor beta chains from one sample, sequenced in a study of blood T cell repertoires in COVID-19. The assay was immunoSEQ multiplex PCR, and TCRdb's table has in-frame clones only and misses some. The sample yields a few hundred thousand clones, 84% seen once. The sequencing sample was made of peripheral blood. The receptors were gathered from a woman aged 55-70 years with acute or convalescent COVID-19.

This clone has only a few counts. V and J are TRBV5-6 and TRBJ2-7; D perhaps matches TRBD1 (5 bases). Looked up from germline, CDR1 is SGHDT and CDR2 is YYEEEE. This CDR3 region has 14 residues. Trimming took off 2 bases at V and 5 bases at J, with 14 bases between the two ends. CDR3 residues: CASSLGVWAHEQYF. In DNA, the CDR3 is TGTGCCAGCAGCTTAGGGGTCTGGGCCCACGAGCAGTACTTC.

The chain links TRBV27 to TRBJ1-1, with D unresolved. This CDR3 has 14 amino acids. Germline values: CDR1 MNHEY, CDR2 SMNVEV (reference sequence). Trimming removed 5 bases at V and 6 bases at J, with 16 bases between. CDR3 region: CASSPRPHSPEAFF. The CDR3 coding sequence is TGTGCCAGCAGTCCTCGCCCCCATAGCCCTGAAGCTTTCTTT.

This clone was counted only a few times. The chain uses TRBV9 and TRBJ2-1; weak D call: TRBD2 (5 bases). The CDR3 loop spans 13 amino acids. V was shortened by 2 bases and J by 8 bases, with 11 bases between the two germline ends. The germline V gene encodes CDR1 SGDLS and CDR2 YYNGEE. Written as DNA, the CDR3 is TGTGCCAGCAGCGTTGGCCCCGGGGATGAGCAGTTCTTC. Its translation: CASSVGPGDEQFF.

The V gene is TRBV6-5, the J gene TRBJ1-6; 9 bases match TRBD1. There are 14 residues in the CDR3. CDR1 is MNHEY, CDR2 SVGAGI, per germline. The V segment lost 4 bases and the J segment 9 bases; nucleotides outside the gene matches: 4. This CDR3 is CASSSGQGGSPLHF. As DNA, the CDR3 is TGTGCCAGCAGTTCGGGACAGGGTGGTTCACCCCTCCACTTT.

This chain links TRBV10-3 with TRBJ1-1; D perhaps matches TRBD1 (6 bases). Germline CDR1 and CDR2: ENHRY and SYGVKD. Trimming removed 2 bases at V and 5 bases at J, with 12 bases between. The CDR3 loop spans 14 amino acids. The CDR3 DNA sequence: TGTGCCATCAGTGAGGGGCAGGGGAATACTGAAGCTTTCTTT. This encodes CAISEGQGNTEAFF.

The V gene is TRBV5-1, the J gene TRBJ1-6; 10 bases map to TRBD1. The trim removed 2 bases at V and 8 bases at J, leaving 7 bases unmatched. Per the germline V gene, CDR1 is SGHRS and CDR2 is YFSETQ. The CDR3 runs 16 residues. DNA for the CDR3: TGCGCCAGCAGCTTTGGTATCGGGACAGGGGATTCACCCCTCCACTTT. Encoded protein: CASSFGIGTGDSPLHF.

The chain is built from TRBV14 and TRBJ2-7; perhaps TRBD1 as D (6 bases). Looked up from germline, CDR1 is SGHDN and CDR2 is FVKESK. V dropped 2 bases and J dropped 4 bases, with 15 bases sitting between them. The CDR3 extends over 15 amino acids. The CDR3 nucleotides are TGTGCCAGCAGCCAAACTTGGACAGCGAGATACGAGCAGTACTTC. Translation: CASSQTWTARYEQYF.

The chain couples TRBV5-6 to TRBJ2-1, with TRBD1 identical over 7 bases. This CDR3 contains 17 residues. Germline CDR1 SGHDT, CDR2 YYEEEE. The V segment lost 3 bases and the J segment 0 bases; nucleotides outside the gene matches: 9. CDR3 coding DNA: TGTGCCAGCAGCTCTTACGACAGGGCGAGCTCCTACAATGAGCAGTTCTTC. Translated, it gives CASSSYDRASSYNEQFF.

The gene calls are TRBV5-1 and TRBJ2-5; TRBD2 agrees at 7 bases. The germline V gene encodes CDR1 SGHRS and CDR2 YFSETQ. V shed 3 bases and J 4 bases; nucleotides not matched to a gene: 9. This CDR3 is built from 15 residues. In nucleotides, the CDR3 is TGCGCCAGCAGCTATACGGGGGGTGAGGGAGAGACCCAGTACTTC. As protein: CASSYTGGEGETQYF. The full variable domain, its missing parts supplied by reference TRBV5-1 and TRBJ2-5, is KAGVTQTPRYLIKTRGQQVTLSCSPISGHRSVSWYQQTPGQGLQFLFEYFSETQRNKGNFPGRFSGRQFSNSRSEMNVSTLELGDSALYLCASSYTGGEGETQYFGPGTRLLVL.

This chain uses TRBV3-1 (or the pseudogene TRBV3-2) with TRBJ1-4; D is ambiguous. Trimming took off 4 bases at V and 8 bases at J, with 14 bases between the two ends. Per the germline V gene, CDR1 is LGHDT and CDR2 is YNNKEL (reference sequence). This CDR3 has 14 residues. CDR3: CASSPSGGGEKLFF. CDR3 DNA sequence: TGTGCCAGCAGCCCGAGTGGTGGAGGGGAAAAACTGTTTTTT.

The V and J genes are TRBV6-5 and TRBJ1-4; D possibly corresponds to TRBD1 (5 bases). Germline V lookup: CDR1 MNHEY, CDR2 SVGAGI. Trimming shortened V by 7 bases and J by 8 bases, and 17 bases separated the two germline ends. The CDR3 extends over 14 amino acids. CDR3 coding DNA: TGTGCCAGCAAGAAGGGGCAGGGCCAGGAAAAACTGTTTTTT. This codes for CASKKGQGQEKLFF.

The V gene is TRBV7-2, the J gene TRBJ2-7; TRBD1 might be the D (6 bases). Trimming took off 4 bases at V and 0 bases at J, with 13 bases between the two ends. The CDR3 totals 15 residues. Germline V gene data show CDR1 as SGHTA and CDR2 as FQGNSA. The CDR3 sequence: CASSSVGGSSYEQYF. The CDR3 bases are TGTGCCAGCAGCTCAGTTGGGGGCAGCTCCTACGAGCAGTACTTC.

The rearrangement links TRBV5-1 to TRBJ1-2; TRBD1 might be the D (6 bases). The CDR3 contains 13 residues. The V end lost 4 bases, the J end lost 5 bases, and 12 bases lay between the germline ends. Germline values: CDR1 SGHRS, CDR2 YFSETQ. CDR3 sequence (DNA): TGCGCCAGCAGCCGTACAGGGAATTATGGCTACACCTTC. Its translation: CASSRTGNYGYTF.

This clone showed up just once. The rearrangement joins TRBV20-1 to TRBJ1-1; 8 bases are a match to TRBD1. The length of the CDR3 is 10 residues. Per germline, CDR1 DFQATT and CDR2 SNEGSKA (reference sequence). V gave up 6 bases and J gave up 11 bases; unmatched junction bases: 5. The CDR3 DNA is TGCAGTGCCCTGGGACAGGCGGCTTTCTTT. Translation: CSALGQAAFF.

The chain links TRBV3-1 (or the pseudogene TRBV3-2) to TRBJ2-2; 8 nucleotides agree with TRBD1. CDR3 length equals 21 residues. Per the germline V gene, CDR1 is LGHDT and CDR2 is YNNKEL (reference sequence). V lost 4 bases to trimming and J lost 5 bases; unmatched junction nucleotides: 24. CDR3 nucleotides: TGTGCCAGCAGCCCAGCGTTTTGGACAGGGCGGTCGAAGGGGAGGACCGGGGAGCTGTTTTTT. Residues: CASSPAFWTGRSKGRTGELFF.

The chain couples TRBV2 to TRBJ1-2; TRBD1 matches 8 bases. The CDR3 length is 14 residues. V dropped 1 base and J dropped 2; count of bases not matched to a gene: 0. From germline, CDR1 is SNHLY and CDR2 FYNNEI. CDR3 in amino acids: CASSEGTGNYGYTF. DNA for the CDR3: TGTGCCAGCAGTGAAGGGACAGGGAACTATGGCTACACCTTC.

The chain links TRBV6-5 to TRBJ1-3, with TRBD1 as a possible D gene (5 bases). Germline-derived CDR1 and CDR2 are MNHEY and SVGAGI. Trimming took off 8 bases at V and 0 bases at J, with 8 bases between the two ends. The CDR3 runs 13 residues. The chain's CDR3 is CASRGYSGNTIYF. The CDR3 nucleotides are TGTGCCAGCCGGGGGTACTCTGGAAACACCATATATTTT.

CDR3 residues: CASSEFRAANSPLHF. CDR3 bases: TGTGCCAGCAGTGAGTTCCGAGCGGCCAATTCACCCCTCCACTTT. This sequence joins TRBV6-1 and TRBJ1-6; D gene ambiguous. The CDR3 has 15 amino acids. CDR1 and CDR2 (germline): MNHNS, SASEGT. V lost 3 bases and J lost 7, with 13 bases in between.

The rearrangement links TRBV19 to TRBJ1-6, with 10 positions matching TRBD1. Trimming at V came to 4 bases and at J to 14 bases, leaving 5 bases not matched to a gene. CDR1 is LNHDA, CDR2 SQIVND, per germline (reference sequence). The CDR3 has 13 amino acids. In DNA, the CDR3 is TGTGCCAGTAGTACCCGGGACAGGGGCACCCTCCACTTT. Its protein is CASSTRDRGTLHF.

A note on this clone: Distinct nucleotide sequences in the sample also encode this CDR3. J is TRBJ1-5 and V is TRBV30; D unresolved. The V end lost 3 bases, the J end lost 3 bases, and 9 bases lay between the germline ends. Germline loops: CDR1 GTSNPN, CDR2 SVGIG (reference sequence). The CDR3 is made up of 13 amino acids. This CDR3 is CAWREGYNQPQHF. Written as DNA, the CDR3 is TGTGCCTGGAGGGAGGGATACAATCAGCCCCAGCATTTT.

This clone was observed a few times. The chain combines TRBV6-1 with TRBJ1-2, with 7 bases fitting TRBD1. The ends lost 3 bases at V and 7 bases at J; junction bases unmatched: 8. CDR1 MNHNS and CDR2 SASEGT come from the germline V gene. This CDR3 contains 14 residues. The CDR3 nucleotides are TGTGCCAGCAGTGACAACAGGGGAGGTTTTGGCTACACCTTC. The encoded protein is CASSDNRGGFGYTF.

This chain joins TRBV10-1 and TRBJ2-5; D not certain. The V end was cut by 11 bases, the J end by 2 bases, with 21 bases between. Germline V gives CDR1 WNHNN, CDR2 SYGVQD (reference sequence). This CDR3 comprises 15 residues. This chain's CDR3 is CAAKVELLKQETQYF. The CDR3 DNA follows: TGCGCCGCGAAGGTGGAGCTATTAAAACAAGAGACCCAGTACTTC.

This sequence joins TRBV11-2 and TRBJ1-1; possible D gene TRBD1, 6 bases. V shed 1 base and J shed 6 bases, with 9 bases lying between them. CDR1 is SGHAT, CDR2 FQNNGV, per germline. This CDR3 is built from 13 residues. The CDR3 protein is CASSLGAGAEAFF. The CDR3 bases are TGTGCCAGCAGCTTAGGGGCAGGGGCTGAAGCTTTCTTT.

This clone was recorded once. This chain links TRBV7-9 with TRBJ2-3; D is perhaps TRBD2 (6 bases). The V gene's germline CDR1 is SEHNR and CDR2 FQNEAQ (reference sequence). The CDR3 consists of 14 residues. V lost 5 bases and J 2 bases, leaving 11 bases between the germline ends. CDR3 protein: CASSTRDSTDTQYF. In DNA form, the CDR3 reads TGTGCCAGCAGCACGAGGGACTCCACAGATACGCAGTATTTT.